This TCR beta chain was sequenced during a study of blood T cell repertoires in COVID-19. The wider study: Samples of COVID-19 (acute and convalescent) were obtained from the United States, Italy and Spain. From T cells, B-cell-depleted T cells, or PBMCs came the material, which was cDNA or gDNA.

CDR1 is SGHDT, CDR2 YYEEEE, per germline. Trimming took 4 bases from V and 5 from J, leaving 6 bases between them. This CDR3 is 12 amino acids long. This clone occurred a few times. Only in-frame clones appear in the TCRdb table, and some are missing; sequencing was by immunoSEQ multiplex PCR. The table lists 13,000 or so clones, roughly 91% of them singletons. The chain employs TRBV5-6 and TRBJ2-2; D unresolved. The receptor was isolated from a human donor in a cohort sampled during active COVID-19. The sequenced sample was peripheral blood. DNA for the CDR3: TGTGCCAGCAGCGGCCGTACCGGGGAGCTGTTTTTT. It specifies CASSGRTGELFF.